This T cell receptor (beta chain) was sequenced in a study of cytomegalovirus exposure and HLA in healthy donors (dated by TCRdb to the late 2010s). General notes on the study: According to an earlier analysis of several hundred of the donors, 150 million to 200 million T cells yielded 100 million or so unique TCR beta sequences and roughly 280 Gb of sequence data. Along with the approximately 620-subject first cohort, a separate validation cohort of 120 different subjects was used. A later analysis re-analyzed previously published TCR beta repertoires from 600 to 850 donors and added high-resolution HLA genotyping to study TCR occurrence patterns. The T cell repertoires of under 750 subjects were profiled by immunosequencing and related to cytomegalovirus serostatus. An earlier analysis of approximately 630 of the donors applied high-throughput TCR beta sequencing to assess whether each TCR beta V gene segment acted as functional or pseudogenic. A later genetic analysis took genome-wide SNP genotypes for about 65% of the roughly 670 donors and used that subset as a discovery cohort. Of the 350 to 450 genotyped donors, approximately 80% fell in the genetic ancestry cluster associated with self-reported Caucasian donors. High-throughput TCR immunosequencing, statistical association of individual TCRs with disease status, and machine learning were combined to predict cytomegalovirus infection status. Around 320 gigabases of sequencing data and some 85 million unique TCR sequences were included in an early release covering under 650 HLA-typed donors. About five DR-DQ haplotypes were treated as single units for association and clustering because of strong linkage in the cohort. Typing coverage varied by locus: roughly 629-630 donors for A, B, C, DRB1 and DQB1; some 520 for DQA1; about 590 for DPA1; under 490 for DPB1. In the later analysis, no new phenotypic data were used to find candidate immune exposures; instead, reliance was placed on TCR beta sequences and their occurrence across donors. All discovery cohort repertoires had been generated using a single sequencing platform. Donor age, sex, ethnicity and CMV serostatus were compiled alongside the repertoire data. The aim of the study was to test whether cataloging public T cell receptors could identify signatures of past pathogen exposure. HLA typing covered class I and class II loci at four-digit resolution. Among roughly 400 genotyped donors of the cohort, an average of approximately 200,000 unique TCR beta nucleotide sequences was sequenced per donor, of which 15% to 20% were non-productive.

In total, around 600 healthy bone marrow donors made up the cohort. Cohort members were all nominally healthy when sampled, although unrecorded immune exposures were likely present. The donor was CMV seronegative and was included in the group of under 450 seronegative cohort members. Every donor gave a peripheral blood sample, and the peripheral blood mononuclear cells from that sample were used for TCR beta sequencing. Genomic DNA extraction from the blood cell samples was performed with the Qiagen DNeasy Blood Extraction Kit. Results and caveats for the whole study, not just this receptor: Roughly uniform sequencing depth across donors was assumed in presence/absence analyses, although this assumption may not hold. In a later analysis, the rate of TCR association differed among HLA loci, with DRB1 alleles having the most associated TCRs and HLA-C alleles having the fewest. When HLA alleles, especially DR and DQ, strongly co-occurred, attributing TCR associations to individual alleles was difficult. A further reported finding was that TCR beta sequences accurately predicted the HLA-A and HLA-B alleles for most subjects in the first cohort. A total of around 150 TCR beta chains were listed by the study as associated with cytomegalovirus. Over 15 rarely observed V segments, including chromosome 9 orphons, were excluded from the earlier analysis of almost 600 of the donors because counts were too low. A later genetic analysis associated a missense DCLRE1C variant with V-gene and J-gene trimming of TCR beta chains, and an independent cohort replicated the association. A cluster of highly shared sequence variants was judged likely to be a technical artifact of the sequencing pipeline. Compared with the roughly 720-donor mean, donors in an Asian-associated ancestry cluster had fewer N-insertions in productive TCRs, according to a later genetic analysis. Compared with equally common non-associated chains, HLA-associated TCR beta chains in a later analysis were more clonally expanded and had lower generation probabilities. Specific HLA alleles were associated with 15,000 to 20,000 TCR beta sequences at a false discovery rate of 0.05 in a later analysis. Some IMGT-functional V segments, including TRBV6-2 and TRBV6-3, could not be told apart with the 87-base-pair reads, so those segments were excluded. CMV serostatus was the only immune exposure information available for the cohort. Because HLA typing was missing for some donors at each locus, association tests included only the typed subset. Across donors, most TCR sequences were observed very rarely, whereas some public TCRs were present in many individuals. A later analysis reported that several top co-occurrence clusters appeared linked to parvovirus B19, influenza, CMV and Epstein-Barr virus. The classifier was reported to diagnose cytomegalovirus status with high specificity and sensitivity in both the original cohort and the validation cohort. Broadly in line with IMGT annotations, most TCR beta V segments showed up in productive rearrangements about 87% or about 30% of the time in an earlier analysis of about 500 of the donors. Three of the identified cytomegalovirus-associated TCR beta chains were confirmed in vitro to be specific for cytomegalovirus antigens. According to a later analysis, most CMV-associated TCR beta chains appeared to be HLA-restricted, and the HLA associations seemed to be driven largely by CMV exposure. Linkage disequilibrium might explain the correlated functional status among segregating V segments, but an unknown experimental factor could not be excluded. The authors suggested that the approach could potentially be generalized to other disease states and immunological phenotypes. The cohort was sequenced for TCR beta chains only, and without alpha or paired-chain data the features that could be detected were limited.

V ends up 6 bases short and J 7 bases short, with an unmatched junction base count of 12. The CDR3 covers 14 residues, taking in both the cysteine and the phenylalanine. Only the CDR3 DNA stays, 42 bases, in frame from base 1. Looking up the germline V gene yields CDR1 KGHSH and CDR2 LQKENI. To prepare the library, the immunoSEQ multiplex PCR assay was applied. A mixture of 60 forward primers for TCR Vbeta segments and 13 reverse primers for TCR Jbeta segments was used in the multiplex PCR. Amplification of the CDR3 region of rearranged TCR beta genes was performed with a multiplex PCR assay on genomic DNA. On the Illumina HiSeq System, the amplified TCR beta libraries were sequenced as 87-base-pair reads. The original methods were these. A later analysis counted tens of millions of unique TCR beta chains across the 690 or so repertoires, and approximately 11 million of these chains were shared by at least two donors. Raw reads were error-corrected and collapsed into unique sequences with a nearest-neighbor algorithm that merged closely related sequences to remove PCR and sequencing errors. CDR3 sequences were aligned to IMGT reference sequences to assign V, D and J gene segments. For a sequence to be retained, a match of at least six nucleotides to both a V gene segment and a J gene segment was required. Rearrangements were called productive when the CDR3 lacked stop codons and stayed in frame with V and J; all others were non-productive. CDR3 was defined according to IMGT convention as the region running from the second conserved V-encoded cysteine to the conserved J-encoded phenylalanine. The earlier analysis of some 550 of the donors excluded any sequence lacking an unambiguous match to a single V gene segment. An earlier analysis of several hundred of the donors classified V segments as functional when productive rearrangements were above 56.7% and as segregating when the standard deviation between donors was above 5%. A statistical classification framework was built for diagnosing cytomegalovirus status from the catalog of TCR beta chain sequences. In a later analysis, V and J genes were assigned by comparing TCR nucleotide sequences against IMGT/GENE-DB human TR gene sequences. In a later analysis, CDR3 sequences and most-parsimonious VDJ recombination scenarios were assigned using the TCRdist pipeline. In a later analysis, every TCR beta chain was defined by the combination of its CDR3 amino acid sequence and its V-gene family, and reads without a unique V-gene family were dropped. To address suspected cross-contamination and a sequencing artifact, a later analysis removed around 600 highly shared, low-generation-probability nucleotide sequences. In a later analysis, a clonal expansion index for each public chain was calculated from normalized within-repertoire ranks of inferred template counts. Generation probabilities in a later analysis came from a VDJ recombination model fitted to out-of-frame rearrangements, and those results were checked against IGoR. In a later analysis, hypergeometric tests were used to score TCR-TCR, TCR-HLA and TCR-CMV co-occurrence, with a repertoire-size bias correction applied to TCR pairs. False discovery rates were estimated in a later analysis by permuting HLA or CMV assignments 20 times. In a later analysis, co-occurring TCRs were grouped with DBSCAN, and TCRdist sequence similarity was added when clustering was performed within HLA-allele-positive subsets. Repertoires with fewer than 30,000 or more than 120,000 public chains, plus five repertoires with anomalous nucleotide sharing, were excluded from co-occurrence clustering. This is the immuneACCESS table as TCRdb keeps it, with only in-frame sequences that have V and J called. A part of the clones is gone; compared with another copy, unresolved V genes explain less than half, and the rest is unexplained. The DNA was the basis for D and trimming; V, J and clone size are from that table. This sample's table carries 160,000 or so clones. Under 2.5% of the sample belongs to the ten largest clones.

Note on this clone: Its binding antigen is unknown.

The chain is encoded by TRBV18 joined to TRBJ2-7; TRBD2 fits 7 bases in the junction. Sequenced material: PBMCs. The TCR was taken from a man in his thirties or forties in good health and CMV-seronegative. The CDR3: CASSFYTSDYEQYF. The sequence in DNA is TGTGCCAGCTCCTTTTATACTAGCGACTATGAGCAGTACTTC.